The T cell receptor (beta chain) described here comes from a study of blood T cells in healthy people across ages (dated by TCRdb to between 2014 and 2016). Notes on the research overall: In model experiments, roughly one uniquely barcoded TCR beta cDNA molecule per two T cells was captured by template switching. Using deep sequencing normalized with unique cDNA molecular identifiers, the study measured how TCR beta repertoire diversity changes with age. The donors were divided into four age groups: young (average around 15 years), middle-aged (approximately 39), aged (about 56) and long-lived (82). For two donors (one aged 18 to 30 and one aged 80 or older), the study analyzed two additional independent replicas of 1 million unique cDNA reads from the same blood draw. Broader findings and caveats from the paper: Since profiling was done on bulk unsorted PBMCs, naive and antigen-experienced compartments could not be conclusively compared. The long-lived group showed more naive CD4+ T cells, fewer expanded clones and increased TCR diversity than the aged group, suggesting age selection. Observed TCR beta diversity correlated strongly with the percentage of naive T cells measured by flow cytometry. Because the CMV infection status of the donors was unknown, age-related changes in expanded clonotypes may potentially have been confounded. As age increased, observed TCR beta diversity per million T cells dropped in a roughly linear way, and a significant reduction was already evident by age around 41. Estimates of total diversity from one million sequenced T cells were regarded as lower bounds and underestimates.

From its cysteine to its phenylalanine, the CDR3 spans 14 amino acids. Only the CDR3 part of the read is kept: 42 bases, read in frame from the first base. Trimming at the junction amounts to 4 bases on V and 5 bases on J, and the germline ends lie 12 bases apart. Sequences SNHLY (CDR1) and FYNNEI (CDR2) are obtained from the germline V gene. The roughly 39 donors, aged about 6 to 95 years, were systemically healthy Caucasian individuals from Russia. Each donor gave 8 to 10 milliliters of peripheral blood, collected into EDTA-treated Vacutainer tubes. Ficoll-Paque density-gradient centrifugation was used to isolate PBMCs, with at least 7 million per sample. Total RNA, at least 6 micrograms per sample, was extracted from PBMCs with Trizol reagent. The percentages of naive CD45RAhigh/CD27high T cells were determined by flow cytometry on a PBMC aliquot from every donor. This clonotype was seen a few times. Its antigen is not yet known. The sample holds no much larger clone one base away, and base qualities are not on file.

Library preparation used 5' RACE. The instrument was an Illumina HiSeq 2500. A second PCR of about 6 to 11 cycles was run with a J-beta primer mix and a sample-barcoded 5' primer. Each TCR beta cDNA molecule received a unique molecular identifier from a template-switch 5' adaptor carrying 12 random nucleotides. Each sample yielded at least 2.5 million CDR3-containing paired-end reads. All of the RNA was converted into first-strand cDNA using the Mint cDNA synthesis kit, with a TRBC-specific oligonucleotide serving as the primer. Following uracil-DNA glycosylase treatment, a first 18-cycle PCR with universal primers M1SS and BC2_uni_R was performed on all cDNA. On the study's bioinformatics: Each sample was normalized by randomly selecting 1 million high-quality reads, each carrying a distinct molecular identifier. Reads sharing molecular identifiers were discarded rather than binned into consensus sequences. MiTCR, with a Q25 quality threshold and the strictest error-elimination algorithm, was used for CDR3 identification, clonotype clustering and error correction. A nonparametric unseen species model using Euler transformation provided a lower-bound estimate of total TCR beta diversity. The public reads were reanalyzed by TCRdb: fastp trimming at Q25, MiXCR alignment, in-frame beta chains only. CDR3 protein duplicates are merged, each entry listing the most common genes and DNA. The V and J calls and clone size come from TCRdb's table, not from the authors' own analysis. This sample holds around 1,000,000 distinct CDR3 sequences; approximately 25% were observed only once. 0.65% to 0.95% of the sample rests with the top ten.

The data also belong to a second study, concerning T cells of mothers and their children. Per the second study: Donors were nine systemically healthy Caucasian individuals: three mothers and their six children. cDNA synthesis used all of the extracted RNA, with roughly 1.5 ug of RNA in each 15 ul reaction. Sample barcodes and 2-4 random nucleotides were added via the M1S primer in the second PCR. More than 8.5 million TCR beta CDR3 reads were obtained from each mother, and roughly 3 million reads were obtained from each child. In both related and unrelated pairs, thymic selection shapes the output of TCR recombination in a similar way, with inherited differences having only a minor effect. Normalized repertoire overlap was always found to be slightly, but never significantly, higher in related mother-child pairs than in unrelated mother-child pairs. No persistent microchimeric T cell clones were found, with a detection sensitivity of roughly 92 clones per million clonotypes. To look for features that set related mother-child pairs apart from unrelated individuals, the researchers ran deep NGS to compare the TCR beta repertoires of mothers and children. Mothers averaged about 37 +/- 4 years of age and children averaged around 10 +/- 4 years. After adapters were ligated using NEBNext reagents, the libraries underwent 100+100 nt paired-end sequencing on an Illumina HiSeq 2000. To prevent cross-contamination, the mother and child libraries were prepared a month apart and were sequenced in separate runs. Each donor had between about 450,000 and 2,200,000 distinct TCR beta clonotypes identified. Naive TCR beta clonotypes were estimated from low-frequency clonotypes matched to each donor's FACS-determined naive share, without sorting.

The sequence links TRBV2 to TRBJ2-1; the D gene identity is not certain. This clonotype originated in a girl aged 2 to 10 in good health. Source material: blood. The CDR3 is CASSAGRTNNEQFF. The nucleotides are TGTGCCAGCAGTGCTGGCAGGACGAACAATGAGCAGTTCTTC.